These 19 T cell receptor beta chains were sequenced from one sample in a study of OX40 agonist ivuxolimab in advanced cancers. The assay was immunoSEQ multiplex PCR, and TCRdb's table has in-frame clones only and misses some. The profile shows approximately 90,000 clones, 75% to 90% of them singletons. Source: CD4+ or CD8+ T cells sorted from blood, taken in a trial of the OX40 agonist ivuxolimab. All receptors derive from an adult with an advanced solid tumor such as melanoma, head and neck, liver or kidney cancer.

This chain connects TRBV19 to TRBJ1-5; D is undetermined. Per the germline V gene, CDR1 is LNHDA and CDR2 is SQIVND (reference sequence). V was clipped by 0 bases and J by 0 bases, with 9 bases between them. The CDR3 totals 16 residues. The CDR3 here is CASSIEGESSNQPQHF. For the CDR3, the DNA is TGTGCCAGTAGTATAGAGGGTGAATCTAGCAATCAGCCCCAGCATTTT. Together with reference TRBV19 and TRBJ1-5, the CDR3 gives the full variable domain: DGGITQSPKYLFRKEGQNVTLSCEQNLNHDAMYWYRQDPGQGLRLIYYSQIVNDFQKGDIAEGYSVSREKKESFPLTVTSAQKNPTAFYLCASSIEGESSNQPQHFGDGTRLSIL.

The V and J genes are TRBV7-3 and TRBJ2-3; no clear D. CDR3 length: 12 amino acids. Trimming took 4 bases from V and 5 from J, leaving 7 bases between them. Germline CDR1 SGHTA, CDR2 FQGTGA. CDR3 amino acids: CASSSPGDTQYF. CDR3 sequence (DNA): TGTGCCAGCAGCTCCCCCGGAGATACGCAGTATTTT.

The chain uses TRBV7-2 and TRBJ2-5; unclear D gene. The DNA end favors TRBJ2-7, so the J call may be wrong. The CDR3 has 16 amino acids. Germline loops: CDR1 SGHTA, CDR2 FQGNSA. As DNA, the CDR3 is TGTGCCAGCAGCTTAGATACGGGTGGGGACTCCTACGAGCAGTACTTC. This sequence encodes CASSLDTGGDSYEQYF.

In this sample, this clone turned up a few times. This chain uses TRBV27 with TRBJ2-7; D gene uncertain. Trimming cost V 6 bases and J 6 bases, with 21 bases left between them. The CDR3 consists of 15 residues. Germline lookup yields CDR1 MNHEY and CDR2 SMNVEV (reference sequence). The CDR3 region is CASRNGGDLSGEQYF. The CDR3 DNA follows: TGTGCCAGCAGAAATGGTGGAGACCTATCAGGCGAGCAGTACTTC.

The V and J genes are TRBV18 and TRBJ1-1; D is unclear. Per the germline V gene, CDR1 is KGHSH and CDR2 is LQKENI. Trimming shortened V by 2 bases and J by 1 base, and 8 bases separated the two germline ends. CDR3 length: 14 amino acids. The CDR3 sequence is CASSPGEANTEAFF. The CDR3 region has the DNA TGTGCCAGCTCACCAGGGGAGGCGAACACTGAAGCTTTCTTT. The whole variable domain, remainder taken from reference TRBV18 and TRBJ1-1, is NAGVMQNPRHLVRRRGQEARLRCSPMKGHSHVYWYRQLPEEGLKFMVYLQKENIIDESGMPKERFSAEFPKEGPSILRIQQVVRGDSAAYFCASSPGEANTEAFFGQGTRLTVV.

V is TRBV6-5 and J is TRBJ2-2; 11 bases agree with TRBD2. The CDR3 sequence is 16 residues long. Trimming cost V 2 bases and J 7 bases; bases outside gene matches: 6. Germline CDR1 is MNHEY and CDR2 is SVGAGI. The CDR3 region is CASSYETSGEDGELFF. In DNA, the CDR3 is TGTGCCAGCAGTTACGAGACTAGCGGGGAAGACGGGGAGCTGTTTTTT.

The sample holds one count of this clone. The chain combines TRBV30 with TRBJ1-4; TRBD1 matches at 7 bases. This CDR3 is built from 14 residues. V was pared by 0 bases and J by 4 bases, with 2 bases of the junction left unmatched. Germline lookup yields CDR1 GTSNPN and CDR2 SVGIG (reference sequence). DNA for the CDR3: TGTGCCTGGAGTGTACGACAGGGTAATGAAAAACTGTTTTTT. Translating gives CAWSVRQGNEKLFF.

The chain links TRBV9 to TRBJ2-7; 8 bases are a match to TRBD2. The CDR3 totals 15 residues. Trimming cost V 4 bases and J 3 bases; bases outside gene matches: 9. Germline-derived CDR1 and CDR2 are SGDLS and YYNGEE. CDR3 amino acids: CASSPRVAGSYEQYF. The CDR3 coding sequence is TGTGCCAGCAGCCCCCGGGTAGCGGGAAGCTACGAGCAGTACTTC.

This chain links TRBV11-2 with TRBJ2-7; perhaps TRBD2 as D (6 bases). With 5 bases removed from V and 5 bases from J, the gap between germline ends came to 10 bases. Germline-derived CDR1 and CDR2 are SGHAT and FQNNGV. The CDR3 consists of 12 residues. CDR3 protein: CASSLWGDEQYF. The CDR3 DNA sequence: TGTGCCAGCAGCCTTTGGGGGGACGAGCAGTACTTC. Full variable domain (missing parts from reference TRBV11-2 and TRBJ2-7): EAGVAQSPRYKIIEKRQSVAFWCNPISGHATLYWYQQILGQGPKLLIQFQNNGVVDDSQLPKDRFSAERLKGVDSTLKIQPAKLEDSAVYLCASSLWGDEQYFGPGTRLTVT.

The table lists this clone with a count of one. The CDR3 DNA is TGTGCCAGCAGCGTAGCATCGGGGGTGAGCTCCTACGAGCAGTACTTC. It translates to CASSVASGVSSYEQYF. The chain combines TRBV9 with TRBJ2-7; weak D call: TRBD2 (6 bases). The CDR3 is 16 amino acids. V was trimmed by 0 bases and J by 0 bases, leaving 13 bases between them. Per germline, CDR1 SGDLS and CDR2 YYNGEE. The whole variable domain, filled in from reference TRBV9 and TRBJ2-7, reads DSGVTQTPKHLITATGQRVTLRCSPRSGDLSVYWYQQSLDQGLQFLIQYYNGEERAKGNILERFSAQQFPDLHSELNLSSLELGDSALYFCASSVASGVSSYEQYFGPGTRLTVT.

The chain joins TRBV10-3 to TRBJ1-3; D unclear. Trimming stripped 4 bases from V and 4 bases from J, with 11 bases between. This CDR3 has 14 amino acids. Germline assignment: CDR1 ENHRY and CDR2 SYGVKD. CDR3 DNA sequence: TGTGCCATCAGTGGGGTGTCGGCGGGAAACACCATATATTTT. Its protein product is CAISGVSAGNTIYF.

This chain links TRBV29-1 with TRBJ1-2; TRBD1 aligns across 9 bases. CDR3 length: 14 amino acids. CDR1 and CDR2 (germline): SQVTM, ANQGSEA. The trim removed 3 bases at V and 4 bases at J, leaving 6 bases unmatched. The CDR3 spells CSVEGTGTPYGYTF. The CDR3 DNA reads TGCAGCGTTGAGGGGACAGGGACACCCTATGGCTACACCTTC.

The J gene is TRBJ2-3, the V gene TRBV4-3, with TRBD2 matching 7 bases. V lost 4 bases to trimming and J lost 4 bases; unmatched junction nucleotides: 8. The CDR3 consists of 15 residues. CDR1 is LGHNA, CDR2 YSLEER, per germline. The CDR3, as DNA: TGCGCCAGCAGCCCCTACTCTGGGGGGGCAGATACGCAGTATTTT. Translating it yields CASSPYSGGADTQYF.

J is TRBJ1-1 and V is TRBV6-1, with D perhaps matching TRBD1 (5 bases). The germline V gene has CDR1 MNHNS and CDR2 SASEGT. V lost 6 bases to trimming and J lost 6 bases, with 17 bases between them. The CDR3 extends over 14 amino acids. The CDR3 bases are TGTGCCAGCAGAACTGGGACGGAAAATCCTGAAGCTTTCTTT. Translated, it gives CASRTGTENPEAFF.

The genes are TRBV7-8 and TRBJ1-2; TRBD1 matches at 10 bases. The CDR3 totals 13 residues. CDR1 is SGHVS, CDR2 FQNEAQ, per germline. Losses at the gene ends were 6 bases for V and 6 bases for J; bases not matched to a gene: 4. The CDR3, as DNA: TGTGCCAGCAGGGGACAGGGGAAAGATGGCTACACCTTC. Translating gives CASRGQGKDGYTF. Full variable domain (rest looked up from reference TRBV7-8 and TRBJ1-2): GAGVSQSPRYKVAKRGQDVALRCDPISGHVSLFWYQQALGQGPEFLTYFQNEAQLDKSGLPSDRFFAERPEGSVSTLKIQRTQQEDSAVYLCASRGQGKDGYTFGSGTRLTVV.

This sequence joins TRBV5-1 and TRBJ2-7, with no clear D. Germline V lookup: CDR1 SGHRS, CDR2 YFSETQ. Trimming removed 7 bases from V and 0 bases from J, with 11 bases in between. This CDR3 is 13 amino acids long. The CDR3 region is CASGPGGSYEQYF. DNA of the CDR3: TGCGCCAGCGGGCCGGGTGGCTCCTACGAGCAGTACTTC.

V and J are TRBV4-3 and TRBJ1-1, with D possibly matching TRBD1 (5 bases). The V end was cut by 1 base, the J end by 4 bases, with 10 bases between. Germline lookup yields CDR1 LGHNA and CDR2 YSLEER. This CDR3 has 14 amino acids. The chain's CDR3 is CASSQGGPGTEAFF. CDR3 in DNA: TGCGCCAGCAGCCAAGGGGGCCCTGGCACTGAAGCTTTCTTT.

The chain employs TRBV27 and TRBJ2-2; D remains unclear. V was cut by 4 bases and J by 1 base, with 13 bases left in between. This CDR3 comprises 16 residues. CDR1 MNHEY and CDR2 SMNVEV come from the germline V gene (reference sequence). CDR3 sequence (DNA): TGTGCCAGCAGTTCTGATACGGCTATGAACACCGGGGAGCTGTTTTTT. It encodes CASSSDTAMNTGELFF.

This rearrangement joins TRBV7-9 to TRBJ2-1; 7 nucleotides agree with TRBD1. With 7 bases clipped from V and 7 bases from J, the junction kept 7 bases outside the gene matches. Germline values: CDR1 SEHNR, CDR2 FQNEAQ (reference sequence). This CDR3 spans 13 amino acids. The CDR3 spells CASKEGAANEQFF. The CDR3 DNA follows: TGTGCCAGCAAAGAGGGGGCTGCAAATGAGCAGTTCTTC.